This is a list of T cell receptor beta chains from one sample in a study of blood T cell dynamics during melanoma immunotherapy. Data came from immunoSEQ multiplex PCR; TCRdb stores just in-frame clones and leaves some out. Of approximately 6,900 clones in the sample, about 86% are singletons; the top ten hold roughly a sixth. The specimen was blood, collected from a patient treated with checkpoint blockade. The receptors derive from a human donor with melanoma. The CDR3 runs from the conserved cysteine through the conserved F or W. A D gene is named only where the DNA matches it firmly. Expanded clones get a size class; other rows say once, few or many, or leave the size out.

abundance	d_gene	j_gene	v_gene	CDR3aa	CDR3nt
few	TRBD1	TRBJ1-4	TRBV5-4	CASSAGGREKLFF	TGTGCCAGCAGCGCAGGGGGCAGGGAAAAACTGTTTTTT
once	.	TRBJ2-5	TRBV20-1	CSARVGGGQYF	TGCAGTGCTAGAGTCGGGGGTGGGCAGTACTTC
.	TRBD1	TRBJ2-7	TRBV28	CASSPGQGPSEQYF	TGTGCCAGCAGTCCGGGACAGGGTCCTTCCGAGCAGTACTTC
.	.	TRBJ1-5	TRBV12-5	CASGSGDQPQHF	TGTGCTAGTGGTTCAGGGGATCAGCCCCAGCATTTT
few	TRBD1	TRBJ1-4	TRBV28	CASSRGQEHEKLFF	TGTGCCAGCAGTCGCGGACAGGAGCATGAAAAACTGTTTTTT
.	TRBD2	TRBJ2-7	TRBV15	CATSRLAGYEQYF	TGTGCCACCAGCAGACTAGCGGGATACGAGCAGTACTTC
.	.	TRBJ2-6	TRBV7-2	CASSPWGGRNSGANVLTF	TGTGCCAGCAGCCCCTGGGGAGGACGGAACTCTGGGGCCAACGTCCTGACTTTC
.	.	TRBJ2-1	TRBV11-2	CASRLGQGINNEQFF	TGTGCCAGCAGGCTCGGGCAGGGGATTAACAATGAGCAGTTCTTC
.	TRBD1	TRBJ1-2	TRBV5-1	CASSLLEGAVYGYTF	TGCGCCAGCAGCCTCCTAGAGGGGGCCGTTTATGGCTACACCTTC
.	.	TRBJ1-2	TRBV19	CASSARTSVYTF	TGTGCCAGTAGTGCCCGGACTTCTGTCTACACCTTC
.	.	TRBJ1-5	TRBV19	CASSIREPLAQHF	TGTGCCAGTAGTATCCGAGAACCTCTAGCCCAGCATTTT
.	TRBD1	TRBJ2-7	TRBV4-1	CASSQLPPGQGGAGEQYF	TGCGCCAGCAGCCAACTCCCTCCCGGACAGGGTGGGGCGGGTGAGCAGTACTTC
.	TRBD2	TRBJ2-7	TRBV2	CASSRLAGPYEQYF	TGTGCCAGCAGTAGACTAGCGGGACCCTACGAGCAGTACTTC
.	.	TRBJ1-5	TRBV19	CASSIGVQVNQPQHF	TGTGCCAGTAGTATAGGCGTGCAGGTTAATCAGCCCCAGCATTTT
few	.	TRBJ1-5	TRBV6-4	CASSDGGTPSNQPQHF	TGTGCCAGCAGTGACGGGGGGACACCTAGCAATCAGCCCCAGCATTTT
.	.	TRBJ1-1	TRBV11-3	CASSPGLDTEAFF	TGTGCCAGCAGCCCCGGGTTGGACACTGAAGCTTTCTTT
.	TRBD2	TRBJ2-1	TRBV6-4	CASSESSSGAGNEQFF	TGTGCCAGCAGTGAATCGTCTAGCGGGGCTGGCAATGAGCAGTTCTTC
.	.	TRBJ1-2	TRBV7-9	CASSLAGSNYGYTF	TGTGCCAGCAGCTTAGCGGGCAGTAACTATGGCTACACCTTC
.	.	TRBJ2-7	TRBV9	CASSVAPTGTYEQYF	TGTGCCAGCAGCGTAGCCCCCACAGGCACCTACGAGCAGTACTTC
.	.	TRBJ2-7	TRBV7-2	CASSSEGRDEQYF	TGTGCCAGCAGCTCGGAGGGGCGAGACGAGCAGTACTTC
.	.	TRBJ2-7	TRBV6-1	CASSEGVALIYEQYF	TGTGCCAGCAGTGAAGGAGTCGCCCTTATCTACGAGCAGTACTTC
.	TRBD1	TRBJ1-1	TRBV5-5	CASSPHFGTANTEAFF	TGTGCCAGCAGCCCCCATTTCGGGACAGCGAACACTGAAGCTTTCTTT
.	TRBD2	TRBJ2-7	TRBV7-8	CASSLAPAGGPYEQYF	TGTGCCAGCAGCCTAGCTCCAGCGGGAGGGCCCTACGAGCAGTACTTC
.	.	TRBJ2-7	TRBV7-8	CASSPLGTPTYEQYF	TGTGCCAGCAGCCCGCTCGGGACACCAACCTACGAGCAGTACTTC
.	.	TRBJ1-1	TRBV6-1	CASSEIPNEAFF	TGTGCCAGCAGTGAAATCCCGAATGAAGCTTTCTTT
.	.	TRBJ2-6	TRBV5-1	CASSLPASGANVLTF	TGCGCCAGCAGCCTCCCCGCTTCTGGGGCCAACGTCCTGACTTTC
.	.	TRBJ1-5	TRBV4-2	CASSQDLFVQPQHF	TGTGCCAGCAGCCAAGATCTCTTTGTACAGCCCCAGCATTTT
once	TRBD2	TRBJ2-7	TRBV5-4	CASSSGTSGRRAEQYF	TGTGCCAGCAGCTCTGGGACTAGCGGGAGGAGGGCGGAGCAGTACTTC
.	TRBD2	TRBJ2-1	TRBV7-3	CASSLGTRGSNEQFF	TGTGCCAGCAGCTTAGGGACTAGGGGCTCCAATGAGCAGTTCTTC
.	TRBD1	TRBJ1-4	TRBV7-3	CASSLWSVDRAATNEKLFF	TGTGCCAGCAGCTTATGGTCGGTAGACAGGGCTGCAACTAATGAAAAACTGTTTTTT
.	.	TRBJ1-1	TRBV30	CAWTFRGGLEAFF	TGTGCCTGGACGTTTAGGGGGGGACTAGAAGCTTTCTTT
.	.	TRBJ1-1	TRBV28	CASSPGNTEAFF	TGTGCCAGCAGCCCAGGGAACACTGAAGCTTTCTTT
few	TRBD2	TRBJ2-7	TRBV2	CASSDGVSGNRRYF	TGTGCCAGCAGTGATGGGGTTAGCGGGAACAGACGGTACTTC
.	TRBD1	TRBJ1-2	TRBV15	CATSRGADRVGYTF	TGTGCCACCAGCAGAGGCGCCGACAGGGTAGGCTACACCTTC
.	.	TRBJ1-1	TRBV5-4	CASSFGNTEAFF	TGTGCCAGCAGCTTCGGGAACACTGAAGCTTTCTTT
.	.	TRBJ1-5	TRBV30	CAWSVKGYEGPQHF	TGTGCCTGGAGTGTAAAGGGTTACGAAGGGCCCCAGCATTTT
.	.	TRBJ2-7	TRBV28	CASSFLGGLTGLQQYF	TGTGCCAGCAGTTTTTTGGGTGGGCTAACTGGCCTCCAGCAGTACTTC
once	.	TRBJ2-7	TRBV2	CASSASLSSYEQYF	TGTGCCAGCAGTGCGTCGCTCAGCTCCTACGAGCAGTACTTC
.	TRBD2	TRBJ2-7	TRBV2	CASIHGRSSYEQYF	TGTGCCAGCATCCACGGGAGGAGCTCCTACGAGCAGTACTTC
.	TRBD1	TRBJ2-7	TRBV6-5	CASGTGAFWEKYF	TGTGCCAGCGGGACAGGGGCGTTCTGGGAAAAATACTTC
.	TRBD2	TRBJ2-2	TRBV18	CASSPSGVAGVTGELFF	TGTGCCAGCTCACCCTCCGGGGTAGCGGGAGTTACCGGGGAGCTGTTTTTT
.	.	TRBJ1-2	TRBV7-2	CASSHSLRGRPYGYTF	TGTGCCAGCAGCCACAGTTTGCGGGGCAGACCCTATGGCTACACCTTC